The 15 T cell receptor beta chains below were found in one sample sequenced in a study of OX40 agonist ivuxolimab in advanced cancers. This table comes from immunoSEQ multiplex PCR, and its TCRdb copy is limited to in-frame clones, with some not included. Among about 85,000 clones listed, about 88% were seen once. Sequencing used CD4+ or CD8+ T cells sorted from blood, obtained in a trial of the OX40 agonist ivuxolimab. The receptors shown here come from an adult with an advanced solid tumor such as melanoma, head and neck, liver or kidney cancer.

The count of this clone is one. The genes are TRBV10-3 and TRBJ1-2; no clear D gene. The V gene's germline CDR1 is ENHRY and CDR2 SYGVKD. This CDR3 has 15 residues. The germline V and J ends were trimmed by 0 bases and 8 bases, with 16 bases remaining between them. The DNA for the CDR3 is TGTGCCATCAGTGAGTCGGGATCGTCGGTTAGGGGCTACACCTTC. Translating it yields CAISESGSSVRGYTF.

This clone was counted a single time. This chain connects TRBV10-3 to TRBJ2-6; D possibly uses TRBD1 or TRBD2 (6 bases each). V lost 7 bases and J 0 bases, leaving 16 bases between the germline ends. The CDR3 spans 17 residues. Germline V gene lookup returns CDR1 ENHRY and CDR2 SYGVKD. CDR3: CAIMDGGVFSGANVLTF. Here the CDR3 DNA reads TGTGCCATCATGGACGGGGGCGTTTTCTCTGGGGCCAACGTCCTGACTTTC.

The V gene is TRBV6-6, the J gene TRBJ1-1, with D possibly TRBD1 on 5 matching bases. The germline V gene encodes CDR1 MNHNY and CDR2 SVGAGI (reference sequence). The length of the CDR3 is 15 residues. With 5 bases removed from V and 6 bases from J, the gap between germline ends came to 19 bases. The CDR3 DNA is TGTGCCAGCAGTCAGTGGGACGGGAATGAGTCTGAAGCTTTCTTT. It translates to CASSQWDGNESEAFF.

This clone was picked up a small number of times. J is TRBJ2-3 and V is TRBV6-5; 10 nucleotides align to TRBD2. The ends lost 5 bases at V and 12 bases at J; junction bases unmatched: 5. The germline V gene encodes CDR1 MNHEY and CDR2 SVGAGI. The CDR3 is 12 amino acids. The CDR3 coding sequence is TGTGCCAGCAGTGCCCTAGCGGGAGCTCAGTATTTT. It encodes CASSALAGAQYF.

The gene calls are TRBV20-1 and TRBJ2-7; D unclear. The V gene lost 6 bases and the J gene lost 5 bases, with 8 bases spanning the gap. The V gene's germline CDR1 is DFQATT and CDR2 SNEGSKA (reference sequence). This CDR3 spans 10 amino acids. CDR3 in DNA: TGCAGTGCGGTGAGCAACGAGCAGTACGTC. It encodes CSAVSNEQYV.

In its sample, this clone was seen once. CDR3 residues: CATQLGPGVAFF. DNA for the CDR3: TGTGCCACCCAACTCGGGCCGGGGGTCGCTTTCTTT. This rearrangement joins TRBV15 to TRBJ1-1; D may be TRBD1 (5 bases). The CDR3 is 12 amino acids. Germline V gene data show CDR1 as LNHNV and CDR2 as YYDKDF (reference sequence). The ends were cut back, 8 bases at V and 11 bases at J, with 18 bases in the middle. Based on the CDR3 plus reference TRBV15 and TRBJ1-1, the full variable domain is DAMVIQNPRYQVTQFGKPVTLSCSQTLNHNVMYWYQQKSSQAPKLLFHYYDKDFNNEADTPDNFQSRRPNTSFCFLDIRSPGLGDTAMYLCATQLGPGVAFFGQGTRLTVV.

The chain is built from TRBV20-1 and TRBJ2-7; D not resolved. V lost 6 bases, J lost 6 bases, and 9 bases lay in between. The length of the CDR3 is 10 residues. Germline CDR1 is DFQATT and CDR2 is SNEGSKA (reference sequence). CDR3: CSAGAVEQYF. For the CDR3, the DNA is TGCAGTGCCGGAGCCGTCGAGCAGTACTTC.

The V and J genes are TRBV25-1 and TRBJ2-1; maybe TRBD1 (5 bases). CDR3 length equals 13 residues. Germline V lookup: CDR1 MGHDK, CDR2 SYGVNS. Trimming shortened V by 3 bases and J by 7 bases, and 10 bases separated the two germline ends. CDR3 in DNA: TGTGCCAGCAGTGACGGACAACCGAATGAGCAGTTCTTC. Residues: CASSDGQPNEQFF.

This clone was found once. The CDR3 region is CASSVTELMDTEAFF. The CDR3 DNA reads TGTGCCAGCAGTGTCACAGAGCTTATGGACACTGAAGCTTTCTTT. The chain employs TRBV6-1 and TRBJ1-1; no firm D call. The CDR3 has 15 amino acids. Germline CDR1 and CDR2: MNHNS and SASEGT. Trimming took 4 bases from V and 3 from J, leaving 15 bases between them.

The gene calls are TRBV6-5 and TRBJ2-7, with 11 bases identical to TRBD2. Per germline, CDR1 MNHEY and CDR2 SVGAGI. The CDR3 spans 16 residues. V trimming: 0 bases; J trimming: 9 bases; junction bases outside the gene matches: 10. The CDR3 sequence: CASSYSDGTSGTGQYF. CDR3 bases: TGTGCCAGCAGTTACTCAGACGGGACTAGCGGTACGGGGCAGTACTTC.

The V call is TRBV27, the J call TRBJ1-5; 8 bases are shared with TRBD1. V dropped 6 bases and J dropped 7; count of bases not matched to a gene: 5. Germline loops: CDR1 MNHEY, CDR2 SMNVEV (reference sequence). This CDR3 has 13 amino acids. The chain's CDR3 is CASSQGARQPQHF. Here the CDR3 DNA reads TGTGCCAGCAGCCAGGGGGCTCGGCAGCCCCAGCATTTT.

J is TRBJ2-1 and V is TRBV10-3; D is possibly TRBD2 (6 bases). The germline V gene encodes CDR1 ENHRY and CDR2 SYGVKD. The V end lost 1 base, the J end lost 8 bases, and 18 bases lay between the germline ends. The CDR3 is made up of 16 amino acids. CDR3 sequence (DNA): TGTGCCATCAGTGAGTATGGGTGGACGGGAGAGGATGAGCAGTTCTTC. Translated, it gives CAISEYGWTGEDEQFF.

The chain has TRBV27 and TRBJ2-2; D gene uncertain. The CDR3 runs to 16 residues. Trimming shortened V by 4 bases and J by 2 bases, and 14 bases separated the two germline ends. Germline assignment: CDR1 MNHEY and CDR2 SMNVEV (reference sequence). DNA of the CDR3: TGTGCCAGCAGTTCCTTCGACTGGCTCAACACCGGGGAGCTGTTTTTT. It translates to CASSSFDWLNTGELFF.

The chain couples TRBV15 to TRBJ1-5; D is unresolved. V was shortened by 5 bases and J by 2 bases, with 10 bases between the two germline ends. This CDR3 contains 14 residues. CDR1 and CDR2 from the germline V gene are LNHNV and YYDKDF (reference sequence). The CDR3 here is CATSGFGGNQPQHF. In DNA, the CDR3 is TGTGCCACCAGCGGATTCGGTGGCAATCAGCCCCAGCATTTT.

This sequence joins TRBV14 and TRBJ2-6; D is unresolved. The CDR3 is 14 residues long. The germline CDR1 and CDR2 sequences are SGHDN and FVKESK. The V gene lost 3 bases and the J gene lost 2 bases, with 5 bases spanning the gap. The CDR3 reads CASSHKAGANVLTF. DNA for the CDR3: TGTGCCAGCAGCCATAAGGCTGGGGCCAACGTCCTGACTTTC.